The TCR beta chain under discussion was sequenced for a study of Ad26.COV2.S vaccination and SARS-CoV-2 variants. Germline CDR1 reads MNHEY; CDR2 reads SMNVEV (reference sequence). Trimming removed 0 bases from V and 4 bases from J, with 10 bases in between. CDR3 size: 14 residues. Profiled with immunoSEQ multiplex PCR; TCRdb holds only in-frame clones, not every one. There are 400,000 to 450,000 clones in the sample; 80% to 95% occur only once, and roughly 3.9% lies in the top ten. Treatment noted: around 19 received Ad26.COV2.S at low or high dose, single or two shots; about 5 received placebo; per-sample allocation not given. Day 63 following the first vaccine or placebo injection was when the samples were taken.

The chain recombines TRBV27 with TRBJ2-7; tentative D call: TRBD2 (5 bases). The sample in question was peripheral blood, obtained in a trial of Ad26.COV2.S vaccine versus placebo. The sequence was collected from a person between 18 and 59 years old who received the Ad26.COV2.S COVID-19 vaccine or a placebo. The CDR3 bases are TGTGCCAGCAGTTTATCAGCCGGGGATTACGAGCAGTACTTC. Protein: CASSLSAGDYEQYF.